The T cell receptor (beta chain) under discussion was sequenced for a study of blood T cell repertoires in COVID-19. Study information: From the United States, Italy and Spain came samples of acute and convalescent COVID-19.

With 0 bases removed from V and 5 bases from J, the gap between germline ends came to 8 bases. The CDR3 length is 15 residues. CDR1 KGHSH and CDR2 LQKENI come from the germline V gene. TCRdb's table, derived via immunoSEQ multiplex PCR, lists solely in-frame clones and lacks some. The sample lists under 150,000 clones, over 75% seen once, with 3% to 4% in the top ten. The genes are TRBV18 and TRBJ1-6, with a possible D match to TRBD1 (6 bases). The TCR originated in a man aged 45-60 years in a cohort exposed to, infected with or recovered from COVID-19 (not recorded which). The sample consisted of PBMCs or T cells enriched from blood (not recorded which). Here the CDR3 reads CASSPPNRDNSPLHF. DNA of the CDR3: TGTGCCAGCTCACCACCGAACAGGGATAATTCACCCCTCCACTTT.